This T cell receptor beta chain originates from a study of metastatic and nonmetastatic thyroid tumors. General study points: Across blood and tumor, TCR beta diversity in malignant thyroid tumors was reportedly significantly higher than in benign nodules.

No treatment of any kind had been given to any patient before thyroid surgery. TCRdb reprocessed the PCR reads via MiXCR. The sample has about 93,000 clones; 10% to 15% are singletons. At least ten counts were recorded for this clone. Its antigen remains unidentified. V lost 0 bases, J lost 1 base, and 12 bases lay in between. Germline V gives CDR1 LGHNA, CDR2 YSLEER. The CDR3 runs to 17 residues. This TCR came from a female donor with papillary thyroid cancer or a benign thyroid nodule (not recorded which). Some clones in this sample may be carry-over from other donors' samples. Specimen: blood. The J gene is TRBJ2-2, the V gene TRBV4-3, with D possibly being TRBD2 (6 bases). The CDR3 loop reads CASSQDPLALNTGELFF. CDR3 sequence (DNA): TGCGCCAGCAGCCAAGATCCGCTAGCGTTGAACACCGGGGAGCTGTTTTTT.